This TCR beta chain comes out of a study of radiation and T cells in renal cell carcinoma (dated by TCRdb to 2018 to 2020). Background on the whole study: Samples were obtained from a clinical trial, in which 15 Gy stereotactic body radiation therapy was delivered to primary renal cell carcinomas and nephrectomy was performed 4 weeks later. In total, approximately 53 samples underwent TCR beta sequencing: 25 or so tumors plus 27 peripheral blood samples. Across all 53 samples, several million unique CDR3 nucleotide sequences encoding 2,658,974 unique CDR3 amino acid sequences were identified. Points the paper makes about the study in general: The single-armed trial design could not address effects of radiation dose or scheduling on the TCR repertoire. Top tumor clonotypes rose in blood from baseline to 2 weeks post-radiation, then contracted by 4 weeks, suggesting transient expansion of tumor-resident clones. No pretreatment tumor biopsies were available, so the baseline intratumoral presence of clonotypes could not be determined. Blood repertoire dynamics were not followed beyond 4 weeks after treatment.

Including the terminal cysteine and phenylalanine, the CDR3 comprises 16 residues. Just the 48-base CDR3 DNA is kept, in frame starting at base 1. Per the germline V gene, KGHSH is the CDR1 and LQKENI is the CDR2. Clipping removes 1 base from V and 0 bases from J, with 3 as the unmatched junction base count. Read against the paper, the sample's time point label means: blood 2 weeks post-SBRT. The sample's treatment or condition, from its label and the paper: 15 Gy SBRT to primary tumor, nephrectomy 4 weeks later. To follow tumor-enriched clonotypes, peripheral blood was collected serially from radiation-treated patients at baseline and again at 2 weeks and 4 weeks after SBRT. All patients had renal cell carcinoma with clear cell pathology. Genomic DNA for TCR sequencing was prepared using the QIAamp DNA Blood Mini Kit (Qiagen). The analyses included only samples that passed all quality control checks.

Following the manufacturer's recommendations, the immunoSEQ kit was used to generate TCR beta libraries from genomic DNA. To prepare the libraries, a first multiplex PCR with proprietary primers was run, followed by a second PCR that added unique barcodes, and a bead cleanup was done after each round. A positive control reaction and a negative control reaction, both provided in the kit, were run with every batch of samples. The final libraries were assessed on an Agilent 4200 TapeStation D1000 ScreenTape, pooled by volume, and quantified by qPCR. Sequencing ran on an Illumina NextSeq500 with a MidOutput 150-cycle cartridge, using 156 Read1 and 15 Index1 cycles with kit custom primers. The pooled library was loaded at approximately 1 pM with an approximately 18% PhiX control spike-in. Per the original workflow: The vendor-processed data were analyzed in R, and a clonotype was defined as all T cells that share the same CDR3 nucleotide sequence. In the clone abundance analyses, frequencies were normalized to the 10,000 most abundant clones in each sample. Public T cell clones, which averaged fewer than five per sample, were excluded before analysis. A difference in abundance of at least 32-fold between compartments was used to define tumor-enriched and baseline blood-enriched clonotypes. A beta-binomial differential abundance model was applied to find clonotypes that expanded or contracted between blood time points. Similarity between tumor and blood repertoires was quantified using the Baroni-Urbani and Buser coefficient, and groups were compared with two-tailed Wilcoxon tests in R. Sourced from immuneACCESS, this table was stored by TCRdb with only in-frame sequences that have V and J called. A share of the clones is absent; for the studies checked, an unresolved V gene accounts for under half, and the remainder has no known explanation. The V and J calls and the clone size are those of that table, but D and trimming were determined from the DNA. The table for this sample lists roughly 120,000 clones; 81% of them were counted only once. The ten largest account for around 2% of the sample.

In regard to this clone: Its specific antigen is unknown. There are no base qualities to consult, and no much larger clone falls within one base.

The sequence came from an older woman with renal cell carcinoma. The sample here was blood, taken from a patient whose treatment included radiotherapy and nephrectomy. The chain uses TRBV18 and TRBJ1-2, with 9 bases in between that match TRBD1. The bases read TGTGCCAGCTCACCACGAACAGGGGGCTCTAACTATGGCTACACCTTC. Its translation reads: CASSPRTGGSNYGYTF.